The 15 T cell receptor beta chains given below trace back to one sample, sequenced in a study of glioma-infiltrating T cells after dendritic cell vaccination. Profiled with immunoSEQ multiplex PCR; TCRdb holds only in-frame clones, not every one. The profile covers about 21,000 clones, with more than 65% appearing a single time and under 40% taken by the ten largest. Material: blood, obtained before dendritic cell vaccination. These receptors were collected from a human donor with glioblastoma.

The J gene is TRBJ1-2, the V gene TRBV18, with a possible D match to TRBD1 (6 bases). Germline CDR1 is KGHSH and CDR2 is LQKENI. Trimming removed 3 bases from V and 3 bases from J, with 14 bases in between. There are 15 residues in the CDR3. In DNA, the CDR3 is TGTGCCAGCTCACCTGTCGGACAGCCTTACTATGGCTACACCTTC. Its protein product is CASSPVGQPYYGYTF.

The gene calls are TRBV7-6 and TRBJ1-1; D remains ambiguous. Germline CDR1 is SGHVS and CDR2 is FNYEAQ. There are 13 residues in the CDR3. Trimming removed 1 base from V and 6 bases from J, with 9 bases in between. The CDR3 spells CASSLDPSSEAFF. As DNA, the CDR3 is TGTGCCAGCAGCTTAGACCCCAGTTCTGAAGCTTTCTTT.

The chain uses TRBV5-6 and TRBJ2-7, with TRBD2 matching 7 bases. The CDR3 extends over 14 amino acids. V was clipped by 2 bases and J by 4 bases; unmatched bases: 6. The germline gives CDR1 SGHDT, CDR2 YYEEEE. The CDR3: CASSLLTSRYEQYF. CDR3 coding DNA: TGTGCCAGCAGCTTATTGACTAGCAGATACGAGCAGTACTTC.

There are a few counts of this clone. This clone may be a read error of a much larger clone one base away. The same CDR3 is also encoded by other DNA sequences in this sample. J is TRBJ1-1 and V is TRBV5-4; perhaps TRBD1 as D (5 bases). Germline V gene data show CDR1 as SGHNT and CDR2 as YYREEE (reference sequence). With 4 bases removed from V and 4 bases from J, the gap between germline ends came to 14 bases. This CDR3 contains 14 residues. DNA for the CDR3: TGTGCCAGCAGCCAAGAGGCAGGGATCACTGAAGCTTTCTTT. Translating it yields CASSQEAGITEAFF.

V is TRBV15 and J is TRBJ2-6; D gene uncertain. The CDR3 runs 16 residues. Trimming took 0 bases from V and 1 from J, leaving 7 bases between them. CDR1 is LNHNV and CDR2 is YYDKDF in the germline V gene (reference sequence). The CDR3 loop is CATSRETGSGANVLTF. CDR3 nucleotide sequence: TGTGCCACCAGCAGAGAAACCGGGTCTGGGGCCAACGTCCTGACTTTC. Combining the CDR3 with reference TRBV15 and TRBJ2-6 gives the whole variable domain DAMVIQNPRYQVTQFGKPVTLSCSQTLNHNVMYWYQQKSSQAPKLLFHYYDKDFNNEADTPDNFQSRRPNTSFCFLDIRSPGLGDTAMYLCATSRETGSGANVLTFGAGSRLTVL.

The rearrangement links TRBV5-4 to TRBJ2-7, with TRBD1 identical over 10 bases. Per germline, CDR1 SGHNT and CDR2 YYREEE (reference sequence). This CDR3 has 17 amino acids. With 1 base clipped from V and 6 bases from J, the junction kept 13 bases outside the gene matches. In DNA form, the CDR3 reads TGTGCCAGCAGCTTGAATGACAGAAGGGACAGGGGTTCCGAGCAGTACTTC. Translating it yields CASSLNDRRDRGSEQYF. Full variable domain (missing parts from reference TRBV5-4 and TRBJ2-7): ETGVTQSPTHLIKTRGQQVTLRCSSQSGHNTVSWYQQALGQGPQFIFQYYREEENGRGNFPPRFSGLQFPNYSSELNVNALELDDSALYLCASSLNDRRDRGSEQYFGPGTRLTVT.

The sample holds one count of this clone. The chain links TRBV30 to TRBJ1-2; D is unresolved. The germline CDR1 and CDR2 sequences are GTSNPN and SVGIG (reference sequence). The CDR3 covers 11 residues. Trimming pared 7 bases from V and 6 bases from J, leaving 12 bases between. DNA for the CDR3: TGTGCCTCCGATGGCGGCGATGGCTACACCTTC. This codes for CASDGGDGYTF.

The chain joins TRBV7-2 to TRBJ2-7; 7 bases agree with TRBD1. J lost 1 base, V lost 5 bases, and 8 bases had no gene match. This CDR3 has 15 residues. Germline V CDR1 and CDR2: SGHTA, FQGNSA. CDR3 in amino acids: CASSPHPTGSYEQYF. Here the CDR3 DNA reads TGTGCCAGCAGCCCCCATCCGACAGGGTCCTACGAGCAGTACTTC.

This clone is labeled as medium-sized. The V call is TRBV5-1, the J call TRBJ1-3; D is possibly TRBD1 (5 bases). This CDR3 spans 14 amino acids. In germline, CDR1 is SGHRS, CDR2 YFSETQ. V gave up 0 bases and J gave up 4 bases, with 8 bases separating them. The CDR3 protein is CASSLGGTGNTIYF. The CDR3, as DNA: TGCGCCAGCAGCTTGGGGGGCACGGGAAACACCATATATTTT.

The chain links TRBV9 to TRBJ2-3; 9 nucleotides agree with TRBD2. Germline V CDR1 and CDR2: SGDLS, YYNGEE. The CDR3 is made up of 16 amino acids. J gave up 2 bases and V 0 bases, and 4 bases lay outside the gene matches. The CDR3 protein is CASSVGTSANTDTQYF. Written as DNA, the CDR3 is TGTGCCAGCAGCGTAGGGACTAGCGCCAACACAGATACGCAGTATTTT. The full variable domain, in which reference TRBV9 and TRBJ2-3 provide the parts outside the CDR3, is DSGVTQTPKHLITATGQRVTLRCSPRSGDLSVYWYQQSLDQGLQFLIQYYNGEERAKGNILERFSAQQFPDLHSELNLSSLELGDSALYFCASSVGTSANTDTQYFGPGTRLTVL.

The chain links TRBV18 to TRBJ1-3, with a weak D call TRBD1 (6 bases). Trimming stripped 5 bases from V and 4 bases from J, with 15 bases between. The length of the CDR3 is 15 residues. Germline CDR1 is KGHSH and CDR2 is LQKENI. In DNA form, the CDR3 reads TGTGCCAGCTCAGAGTCGCGGGGGGCCGGAAACACCATATATTTT. Protein sequence: CASSESRGAGNTIYF.

The chain is built from TRBV9 and TRBJ2-1; TRBD2 aligns across 11 bases. CDR3 length: 15 residues. Germline CDR1 reads SGDLS; CDR2 reads YYNGEE. The trim removed 3 bases at V and 8 bases at J, leaving 7 bases unmatched. In nucleotides, the CDR3 is TGTGCCAGCAGCGCGAGACTAGCGGGATTTCATGAGCAGTTCTTC. Its translation: CASSARLAGFHEQFF.

The J gene is TRBJ1-2, the V gene TRBV10-3; possibly TRBD1 for D (5 bases). CDR1 and CDR2 (germline): ENHRY, SYGVKD. The CDR3 has 15 amino acids. Trimming pared 3 bases from V and 3 bases from J, leaving 14 bases between. CDR3 loop: CAISDPQGLYYGYTF. CDR3 in DNA: TGTGCCATCAGTGACCCCCAGGGCCTTTACTATGGCTACACCTTC.

This clone has just a few counts. This sequence joins TRBV19 and TRBJ2-7; 7 bases fit TRBD1. CDR1 and CDR2 from the germline V gene are LNHDA and SQIVND (reference sequence). This CDR3 is 13 amino acids long. The V gene end was trimmed by 5 bases and the J gene end by 3 bases; junction bases not matched to a gene: 4. The CDR3 DNA reads TGTGCCAGTAGTGTCAGGGGGTACTACGAGCAGTACTTC. Its translation is CASSVRGYYEQYF.

J is TRBJ2-4 and V is TRBV6-4; possible D gene TRBD1, 6 bases. The CDR3 is made up of 13 amino acids. The germline V and J ends were trimmed by 5 bases and 5 bases, with 10 bases remaining between them. Germline loops: CDR1 MRHNA, CDR2 SNTAGT. The CDR3 region has the DNA TGTGCCAGCAGTACACAGGGACAAAACATTCAGTACTTC. Translated, it gives CASSTQGQNIQYF.